Sequencing of this T cell receptor (beta chain) was carried out in a study of long-term antiretroviral therapy in people with HIV. Regarding the study as a whole: The data indicate that diversity increased after ART but remained below transplant donor controls.

Each contributor possessed a minimum of one pre-ART and a minimum of two post-ART PBMC samples. A note on this clone: Its antigen is not identified.

Survey level was the resolution at which the v3.0 immunoSEQ assay ran. Only in-frame clones appear in the TCRdb table, and some are missing; sequencing was by immunoSEQ multiplex PCR. The sample has tens of thousands of clones; about 95% are singletons. This clonotype was sampled from a man younger than 40 with HIV. The sequencing used unsorted PBMCs, collected roughly 9.5 years after starting antiretroviral therapy.

The CDR3, as DNA: TGTGCCTCAGCGTCGGGAGATACGCAGTATTTT. Translated, it gives CASASGDTQYF. The V call is TRBV5-8, the J call TRBJ2-3, with D hard to call. The CDR3 length is 11 residues. Per the germline V gene, CDR1 is SGHTS and CDR2 is YDEGEE. The V end was cut by 10 bases, the J end by 5 bases, with 11 bases between.